Listed below are T cell receptor beta chains from one sample, sequenced in a study of OX40 agonist ivuxolimab in advanced cancers. Some clones are missing from TCRdb's copy, which holds only in-frame ones; the method was immunoSEQ multiplex PCR. The repertoire holds around 44,000 clones, with approximately 86% as singletons. Sample: CD4+ or CD8+ T cells sorted from blood, taken in a trial of the OX40 agonist ivuxolimab. The receptors were gathered from an adult with an advanced solid tumor such as melanoma, head and neck, liver or kidney cancer. CDR3s include the opening cysteine and the closing phenylalanine or tryptophan.

J | length | V | CDR3
TRBJ1-4 | 17 | TRBV7-8 | CASRLQGLTDGPGKLFF
TRBJ2-3 | 13 | TRBV7-2 | CASSLVPGDTQYF
TRBJ1-2 | 18 | TRBV11-3 | CASSQGEDRVEGDYGYTF
TRBJ2-6 | 14 | TRBV5-6 | CASSLVSGANVLTF
TRBJ2-5 | 15 | TRBV19 | CASSISDRGWETQYF
TRBJ2-3 | 13 | TRBV27 | CASSLFSTDTQYF
TRBJ1-2 | 12 | TRBV2 | CATGIRVGGYTF
TRBJ2-3 | 15 | TRBV6-5 | CASSYGGYPIPVQYF
TRBJ2-2 | 16 | TRBV5-4 | CASSGGLWLDTGELFF
TRBJ2-7 | 15 | TRBV25-1 | CASIGLAEAAYEQYF
TRBJ2-7 | 14 | TRBV7-2 | CASSLGTGAYEQYF
TRBJ1-2 | 14 | TRBV7-2 | CASSSPRGLDGYTF
TRBJ2-2 | 15 | TRBV2 | CASSKEFANTGELFF
TRBJ1-6 | 13 | TRBV6-5 | CASNTGWGSPLHF
TRBJ2-5 | 16 | TRBV11-2 | CASSLVGPLNQETQYF
TRBJ1-2 | 13 | TRBV15 | CATSAAGRNGYTF
TRBJ1-6 | 15 | TRBV2 | CASTPGVFYNSPLHF
TRBJ2-2 | 15 | TRBV9 | CASSVVSGGTGELFF
TRBJ2-5 | 11 | TRBV28 | CASSWGDEQYF
TRBJ2-3 | 14 | TRBV28 | CASSGGTSTDTQYF
TRBJ1-3 | 16 | TRBV7-9 | CASSHSGQFSGNTIYF
TRBJ2-7 | 15 | TRBV27 | CASRREVKGTYEQYF
TRBJ1-2 | 14 | TRBV29-1 | CSVTIDRGHDGYTF
TRBJ1-1 | 15 | TRBV27 | CATVAAGGKNTEAFF
TRBJ2-5 | 13 | TRBV7-9 | CASSPAWGETQYF
TRBJ1-2 | 15 | TRBV7-9 | CASSPSTIGQSGYTF
TRBJ2-3 | 15 | TRBV10-3 | CAISTSGSDTDTQYF
TRBJ1-2 | 14 | TRBV5-5 | CASSLDLITYGYTF
TRBJ2-1 | 15 | TRBV6-4 | CASSTTSASYNEQFF
TRBJ2-1 | 15 | TRBV6-5 | CASSLGTSWDNEQFF
TRBJ2-3 | 12 | TRBV5-1 | CASSLAADTQYF
TRBJ2-3 | 13 | TRBV7-2 | CASRKGVTDTQYF
TRBJ1-1 | 14 | TRBV5-5 | CASSLEGSGTEAFF
TRBJ1-2 | 15 | TRBV5-1 | CASSLDGQTTRGYTF
TRBJ1-2 | 15 | TRBV5-1 | CASSFQQGVYYGYTF
TRBJ2-1 | 14 | TRBV2 | CASRRQVSRNEQFF
NA | 16 | TRBV6-6 | CASSYPPAGGRDEQYF
TRBJ2-1 | 12 | TRBV6-1 | CASSEKYNEQFF
TRBJ2-5 | 13 | TRBV19 | CASSMVTQETQYF
TRBJ1-2 | 14 | TRBV19 | CASSIPVSNYGYTF
TRBJ2-5 | 11 | TRBV11-2 | CASSLGETQYF
TRBJ2-5 | 15 | TRBV7-2 | CASSLEGGGRETQYF
TRBJ1-3 | 14 | TRBV9 | CASSPQGPGNTIYF
TRBJ2-5 | 13 | TRBV29-1 | CSVEGQGLETQYF
TRBJ1-1 | 15 | TRBV7-6 | CASSFRDSLNTEAFF
TRBJ1-2 | 13 | TRBV4-1 | CASSLGGNYGYTF
TRBJ1-4 | 9 | TRBV6-1 | CARSEKLFF
TRBJ2-1 | 18 | TRBV28 | CASSFRNWTAKRYNEQFF